This entry features one T cell receptor beta chain sequence. The antigen is undetermined. TCRdb processed the reads anew with MiXCR; each CDR3 protein has one entry. The sample has 550,000 to 850,000 distinct CDR3 sequences; around a third are singletons. V was cut by 8 bases and J by 4 bases, with 13 bases left in between. The CDR3 extends over 13 amino acids. This specimen belongs to a study of T cell repertoires in cytomegalovirus infection. This sample comprised cultured PBMCs, obtained from culture after CMV antigen stimulation. V gene TRBV12-3 or TRBV12-4 combines with J gene TRBJ2-3, with D possibly matching TRBD2 (6 bases). The TCR originated in a human donor in good health (CMV status not recorded). Some clones in this sample may be carry-over from other donors' samples. The CDR3 sequence is CASRGGTADTQYF. In nucleotides, the CDR3 is TGTGCCAGCCGTGGGGGGACTGCAGATACGCAGTATTTT.